This T cell receptor (beta chain) is drawn from a study of blood T cell repertoires in COVID-19. Study-wide background: The study drew acute and convalescent COVID-19 samples from the United States, Italy and Spain. T cells, B-cell-depleted T cells, or PBMCs provided the cDNA or gDNA that served as material.

CDR1 is LNHDA and CDR2 is SQIVND in the germline V gene (reference sequence). V shed 1 base and J 9 bases; nucleotides not matched to a gene: 6. CDR3 size: 15 residues. Original data processing: Counts of nucleated cells, estimated from reference gene primer amplification, were obtained. Clones were read by immunoSEQ multiplex PCR, and TCRdb kept only the in-frame ones, dropping some. V, J and clone size were drawn from that table, and D and trimming were deduced from the DNA. The sample lists about 76,000 clones, 80% occurring once. The J gene is TRBJ2-1, the V gene TRBV19; 10 bases agree with TRBD2. Sequenced: peripheral blood. The TCR sequence derives from a human donor in a cohort sampled during active COVID-19. The CDR3 sequence: CASSIGSGRGGEQFF. The CDR3, as DNA: TGTGCCAGTAGTATAGGAAGCGGGAGGGGCGGTGAGCAGTTCTTC.